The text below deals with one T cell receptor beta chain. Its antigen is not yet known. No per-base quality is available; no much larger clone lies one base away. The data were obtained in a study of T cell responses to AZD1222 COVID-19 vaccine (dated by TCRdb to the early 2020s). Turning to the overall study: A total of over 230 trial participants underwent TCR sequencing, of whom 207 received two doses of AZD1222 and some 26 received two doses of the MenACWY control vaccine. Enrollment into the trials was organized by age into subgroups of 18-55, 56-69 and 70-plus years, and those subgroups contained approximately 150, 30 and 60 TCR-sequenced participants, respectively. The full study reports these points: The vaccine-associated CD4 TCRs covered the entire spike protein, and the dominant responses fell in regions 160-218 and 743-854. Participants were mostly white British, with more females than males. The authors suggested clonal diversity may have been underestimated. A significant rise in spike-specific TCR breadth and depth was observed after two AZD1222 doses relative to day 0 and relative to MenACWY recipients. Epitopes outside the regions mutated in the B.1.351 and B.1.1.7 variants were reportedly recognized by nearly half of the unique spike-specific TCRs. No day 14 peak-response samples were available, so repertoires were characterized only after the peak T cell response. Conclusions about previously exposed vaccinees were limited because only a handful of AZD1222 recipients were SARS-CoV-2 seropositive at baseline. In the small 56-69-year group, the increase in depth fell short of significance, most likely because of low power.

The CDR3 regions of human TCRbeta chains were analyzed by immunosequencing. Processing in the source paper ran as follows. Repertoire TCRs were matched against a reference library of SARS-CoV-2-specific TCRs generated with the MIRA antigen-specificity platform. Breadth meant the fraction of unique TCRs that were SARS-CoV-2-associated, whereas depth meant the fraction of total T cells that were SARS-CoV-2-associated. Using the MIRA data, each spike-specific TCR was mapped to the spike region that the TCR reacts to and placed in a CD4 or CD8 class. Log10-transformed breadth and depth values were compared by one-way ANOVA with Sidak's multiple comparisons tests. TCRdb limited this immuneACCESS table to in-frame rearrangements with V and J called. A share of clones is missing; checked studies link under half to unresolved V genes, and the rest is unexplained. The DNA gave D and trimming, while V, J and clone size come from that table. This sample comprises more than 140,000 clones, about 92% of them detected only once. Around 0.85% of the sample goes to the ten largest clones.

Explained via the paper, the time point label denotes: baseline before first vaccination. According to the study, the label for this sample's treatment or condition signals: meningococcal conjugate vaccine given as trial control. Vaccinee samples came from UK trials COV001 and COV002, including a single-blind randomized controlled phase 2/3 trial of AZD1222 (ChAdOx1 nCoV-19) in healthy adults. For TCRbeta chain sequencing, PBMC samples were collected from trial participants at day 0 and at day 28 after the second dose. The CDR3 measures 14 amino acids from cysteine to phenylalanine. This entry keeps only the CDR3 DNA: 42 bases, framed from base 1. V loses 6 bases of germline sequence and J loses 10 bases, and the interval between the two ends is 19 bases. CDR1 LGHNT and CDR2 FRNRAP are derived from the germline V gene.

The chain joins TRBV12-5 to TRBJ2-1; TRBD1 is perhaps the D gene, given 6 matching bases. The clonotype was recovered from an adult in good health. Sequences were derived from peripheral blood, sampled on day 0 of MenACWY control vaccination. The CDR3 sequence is CASGPTKDSGEQFF. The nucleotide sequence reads TGTGCTAGTGGCCCAACCAAGGACAGCGGCGAGCAGTTCTTC.